These T cell receptor beta chains were read from a single sample in a study of human T cells and chemical hapten exposure. From the RACE reads, TCRdb called clonotypes with MiXCR, one entry per CDR3 protein. The sample gives 90,000 or so distinct CDR3 sequences, approximately 10% of which show up once; 2.2% is in the top ten. The input for sequencing was whole blood, taken in connection with sensitization to the hapten diphenylcyclopropenone (DPC). The origin of the receptors is a man aged 35 to 55 with alopecia areata. Some clones in this sample may be carry-over from other donors' samples. Each CDR3 is given with its conserved first and last residue. The D gene is left open where the match is weak. Rows may omit the clone size; those that give it use once, few, many or a size class.

clone_size,j_call,d_call,v_call,cdr3_nt,cdr3_aa
few,TRBJ2-5,-,TRBV7-9,TGTGCCAGCAGTTTGCGTGCGGGGGCGAGGGAGACCCAGTACTTC,CASSLRAGARETQYF
-,TRBJ1-1,TRBD1,TRBV24-1,TGTGCCACCAGTGATTTGACAGGGGTAGGCACTGAAGCTTTCTTT,CATSDLTGVGTEAFF
few,TRBJ2-3,TRBD2,TRBV7-8,TGTGCCAGCAGCTTATGGTTAGCGGGCTTAGAGACAGATACGCAGTATTTT,CASSLWLAGLETDTQYF
-,TRBJ1-4,TRBD1,TRBV7-2,TGTGCCAGCAGCCCACGGACAGGATTAGTCGAAAAACTGTTTTTT,CASSPRTGLVEKLFF
few,TRBJ1-2,-,TRBV7-9,TGTGCCAGCAGCCTCGATGAGGCCAGTGGCTACACCTTC,CASSLDEASGYTF
many,TRBJ1-1,-,TRBV6-4,TGTGCCAGCAGTGACTCGGACAAGAACACTGAAGCTTTCTTT,CASSDSDKNTEAFF
few,TRBJ2-2,TRBD2,TRBV10-3,TGTGCCATCACCTCGGGACTAGCGGGATCGGGGGAGCTGTTTTTT,CAITSGLAGSGELFF
few,TRBJ2-4,-,TRBV7-8,TGTGCCAGCAGCTTCCTGGCCACTAGGATAGAAGGGTTGGGCAAAAACATTCAGTACTTC,CASSFLATRIEGLGKNIQYF
-,TRBJ2-7,-,TRBV7-2,TGTGCCAGCAGCGGTCCAGGGGTTTACTACGAGCAGTACTTC,CASSGPGVYYEQYF
few,TRBJ2-2,-,TRBV28,TGTGCCAGCAGTCCCGGGACGACGAACACCGGGGAGCTGTTTTTT,CASSPGTTNTGELFF
many,TRBJ1-5,-,TRBV6-2/TRBV6-3,TGTGCCACCGGGGAGGGCAATCAGCCCCAGCATTTT,CATGEGNQPQHF
-,TRBJ1-5,-,TRBV20-1,TGCAGTGCTAGTGACGACCCCAGGGGTCAGGCCCAGCATTTT,CSASDDPRGQAQHF
few,TRBJ2-1,-,TRBV7-9,TGTGCCAGCAGCTTAGCTGGAGTCTCCTACAATGAGCAGTTCTTC,CASSLAGVSYNEQFF
few,TRBJ2-7,-,TRBV28,TGTGCCAGCAGCACGCCTCGTCCCTACGAGCAGTACTTC,CASSTPRPYEQYF
few,TRBJ2-2,TRBD2,TRBV15,TGTGCCACCAGCAGAGGTGGACTAGCGGCGAACACCGGGGAGCTGTTTTTT,CATSRGGLAANTGELFF
few,TRBJ1-1,-,TRBV7-9,TGTGCCAGCAGCTTAGGTAACAGTATGAACACTGAAGCTTTCTTT,CASSLGNSMNTEAFF
many,TRBJ1-4,-,TRBV20-1,TGCAGTGCTAGACAACAGGGAAATGAAAAACTGTTTTTT,CSARQQGNEKLFF
many,TRBJ2-3,-,TRBV20-1,TGCAGTGCTAGAGGTCCCGGGGATACGCAGTATTTT,CSARGPGDTQYF
few,TRBJ1-1,TRBD1,TRBV7-6,TGTGCCAGCAGCTTAGGACCCGCAGGGGACAGGGAGGAGGACACTGAAGCTTTCTTT,CASSLGPAGDREEDTEAFF
-,TRBJ2-7,-,TRBV28,TGTGCCAGCAGCTTGTGGGCGGGAGAGCAGTACTTC,CASSLWAGEQYF
-,TRBJ1-4,TRBD1,TRBV4-2,TGTGCCAGCAGCCAAGTTGCAGGGGGTACTAATGAAAAACTGTTTTTT,CASSQVAGGTNEKLFF
few,TRBJ2-5,TRBD1,TRBV7-9,TGTGCCAGCAGCCCTAAGGGGGCCTTTGAGACCCAGTACTTC,CASSPKGAFETQYF
-,TRBJ2-7,-,TRBV9,TGTGCCAGCAGCGGAGACTACTTCAGCTCCTACGAGCAGTACTTC,CASSGDYFSSYEQYF
-,TRBJ2-3,-,TRBV20-1,TGCAGTGCTAGAGATTCGGGCACAGATACGCAGTATTTT,CSARDSGTDTQYF
few,TRBJ1-5,-,TRBV6-2/TRBV6-3,TGTGCCAGCAGGCCGACAGGATTTAGCAATCAGCCCCAGCATTTT,CASRPTGFSNQPQHF
few,TRBJ2-5,TRBD2,TRBV6-6,TGTGCCAGCAGTTACTCGGCTAGCGGGAGGGCCGGTGTAGAGACCCAGTACTTC,CASSYSASGRAGVETQYF
-,TRBJ1-2,-,TRBV5-1,TGCGCCAGCAGCTTAGGGAACAGGGTGAACTATGGCTACACCTTC,CASSLGNRVNYGYTF